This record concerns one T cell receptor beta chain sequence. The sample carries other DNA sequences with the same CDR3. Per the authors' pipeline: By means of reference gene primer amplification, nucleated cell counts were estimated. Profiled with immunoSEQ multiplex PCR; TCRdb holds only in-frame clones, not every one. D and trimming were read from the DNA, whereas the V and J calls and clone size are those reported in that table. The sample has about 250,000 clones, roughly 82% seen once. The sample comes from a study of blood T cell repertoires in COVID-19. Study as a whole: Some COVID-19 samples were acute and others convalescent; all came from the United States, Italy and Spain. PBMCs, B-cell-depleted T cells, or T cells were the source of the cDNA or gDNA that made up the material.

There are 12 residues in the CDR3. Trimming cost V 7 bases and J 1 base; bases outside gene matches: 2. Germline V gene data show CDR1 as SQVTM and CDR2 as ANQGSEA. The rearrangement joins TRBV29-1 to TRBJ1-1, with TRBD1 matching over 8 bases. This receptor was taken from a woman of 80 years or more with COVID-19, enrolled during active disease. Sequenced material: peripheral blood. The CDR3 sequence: CSGGQGNTEAFF. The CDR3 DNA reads TGCAGCGGTGGACAGGGGAACACTGAAGCTTTCTTT.